The 16 T cell receptor beta chains reported below all come from one sample, sequenced in a study of blood T cells in healthy people across ages. PCR was performed a second time for 7 to 11 cycles using a sample-barcoded 5' primer and a J-beta primer mix. In TCRdb, the 5' RACE reads were re-called with MiXCR into one record per CDR3 protein. The data show nearly 800,000 distinct CDR3 sequences, roughly 50% seen once. The sample comprised blood. The receptors were gathered from a man between 35 and 55 years old in good health.

This clonotype showed up just a few times. The CDR3 nucleotides read TGTGCCAGCAGCCGGGGCGAGGGATACATTCAGTACTTC. This sequence encodes CASSRGEGYIQYF. The rearrangement uses TRBV28 and TRBJ2-4; D may correspond to TRBD1 or TRBD2 (5 bases each). CDR3 length equals 13 residues. The germline CDR1 and CDR2 sequences are MDHEN and SYDVKM. V lost 6 bases and J lost 8, with 14 bases in between.

For the CDR3, the DNA is TGTGCCAGCAGCTTAAATGGTCTGGGCCAAGAGCAGTTCTTC. As protein: CASSLNGLGQEQFF. The J gene is TRBJ2-1, the V gene TRBV7-2, with unresolved D. V dropped 2 bases and J dropped 10 bases, with 15 bases sitting between them. Germline V gene lookup returns CDR1 SGHTA and CDR2 FQGNSA. The CDR3 totals 14 residues.

The gene calls are TRBV11-2 and TRBJ2-3; the match to TRBD1 covers 8 bases. Losses at the gene ends were 5 bases for V and 3 bases for J; bases not matched to a gene: 7. In germline, CDR1 is SGHAT, CDR2 FQNNGV. This CDR3 region has 15 residues. CDR3 loop: CASSQTGVQTDTQYF. In DNA, the CDR3 is TGTGCCAGCAGCCAGACAGGGGTTCAGACAGATACGCAGTATTTT. Full variable domain (missing parts from reference TRBV11-2 and TRBJ2-3): EAGVAQSPRYKIIEKRQSVAFWCNPISGHATLYWYQQILGQGPKLLIQFQNNGVVDDSQLPKDRFSAERLKGVDSTLKIQPAKLEDSAVYLCASSQTGVQTDTQYFGPGTRLTVL.

The chain carries TRBV2 and TRBJ2-3; no reliable D call. The CDR3 spans 17 residues. V shed 7 bases and J shed 0 bases, with 20 bases lying between them. Germline CDR1 SNHLY, CDR2 FYNNEI. The CDR3 nucleotides read TGTGCCAGCACAAAGAGGACCTCGACGACTAGCACAGATACGCAGTATTTT. Residues: CASTKRTSTTSTDTQYF.

This clonotype occurred a few times. This chain uses TRBV6-1 with TRBJ1-6; D gene unclear. The CDR3 has 14 residues. The V end was cut by 7 bases, the J end by 7 bases, with 14 bases between. Germline lookup yields CDR1 MNHNS and CDR2 SASEGT. The DNA for the CDR3 is TGTGCCAGCACCGCCGAGGAGACGAATTCACCCCTCCACTTT. This translates into CASTAEETNSPLHF.

The rearrangement links TRBV7-2 to TRBJ2-3; TRBD2 is a possible D gene (5 bases). The V gene lost 5 bases and the J gene lost 1 base, with 16 bases spanning the gap. Germline V CDR1 and CDR2: SGHTA, FQGNSA. The CDR3 runs 16 residues. The CDR3 DNA sequence: TGTGCCAGCAGCAAAGAGGGTAGGCCTGGCACAGATACGCAGTATTTT. Protein: CASSKEGRPGTDTQYF.

The chain recombines TRBV12-3 or TRBV12-4 with TRBJ1-4; the match to TRBD1 covers 8 bases. CDR3 size: 15 residues. The ends lost 6 bases at V and 10 bases at J; junction bases unmatched: 13. CDR3 sequence reads: CASSSIRQGTRKLFF. For the CDR3, the DNA is TGTGCCAGCAGCTCGATTCGACAGGGGACGCGAAAACTGTTTTTT.

This clonotype was counted only a few times. The chain links TRBV4-1 to TRBJ2-2; 7 nucleotides match TRBD2. Per germline, CDR1 MGHRA and CDR2 YSYEKL. The CDR3 has 16 residues. Trimming took 4 bases from V and 0 from J; bases not matched to a gene: 5. CDR3 DNA: TGCGCCAGCAGCCCGACTAGCCCGACGAACACCGGGGAGCTGTTTTTT. Amino acid sequence: CASSPTSPTNTGELFF.

The chain links TRBV27 to TRBJ1-3, with D possibly being TRBD1 (5 bases). With 6 bases removed from V and 0 bases from J, the gap between germline ends came to 9 bases. The V gene's germline CDR1 is MNHEY and CDR2 SMNVEV (reference sequence). CDR3 length: 14 residues. CDR3 sequence: CASSMTVSGNTIYF. Here the CDR3 DNA reads TGTGCCAGCAGCATGACAGTCTCTGGAAACACCATATATTTT.

This clonotype was seen more than once but under ten times. V is TRBV29-1 and J is TRBJ2-2, with D unclear. The V and J ends lost 1 base and 4 bases respectively, with 7 bases between them. Germline V gene sequence: CDR1 SQVTM, CDR2 ANQGSEA. CDR3 length: 13 residues. The CDR3 sequence is CSVEGGSTGELFF. CDR3 DNA sequence: TGCAGCGTTGAAGGGGGTTCCACCGGGGAGCTGTTTTTT.

This clonotype showed up just once. The chain couples TRBV28 to TRBJ1-2, with D hard to call. This CDR3 is 14 amino acids long. Trimming removed 2 bases from V and 5 bases from J, with 12 bases in between. From germline, CDR1 is MDHEN and CDR2 SYDVKM. CDR3 DNA: TGTGCCAGCAGTTTAATATTCGAGGGTTATGGCTACACCTTC. Amino acids: CASSLIFEGYGYTF.

The chain is built from TRBV18 and TRBJ2-6; the D is unclear. The V gene's germline CDR1 is KGHSH and CDR2 LQKENI. The V gene lost 2 bases and the J gene lost 1 base, with 15 bases spanning the gap. The CDR3 sequence is 18 residues long. For the CDR3, the DNA is TGTGCCAGCTCACCAAAGGAAATAGGTTCTTCTGGGGCCAACGTCCTGACTTTC. Its protein is CASSPKEIGSSGANVLTF.

The chain is built from TRBV5-1 and TRBJ2-5; the D is unclear. Germline CDR1 SGHRS, CDR2 YFSETQ. The V and J ends lost 0 bases and 1 base respectively, with 10 bases between them. CDR3 length equals 15 residues. The CDR3 reads CASSLEAGVQETQYF. The CDR3 DNA reads TGCGCCAGCAGCTTGGAGGCAGGAGTCCAAGAGACCCAGTACTTC.

This clonotype was seen only once. This chain connects TRBV29-1 to TRBJ2-1; 14 positions match TRBD2. Unmatched junction bases numbered 3, after V lost 1 base and J lost 1 base. The CDR3 has 17 amino acids. Per germline, CDR1 SQVTM and CDR2 ANQGSEA. This chain's CDR3 is CSVEGLAGGCSYNEQFF. CDR3 DNA sequence: TGCAGCGTTGAAGGACTAGCGGGAGGGTGTTCCTACAATGAGCAGTTCTTC.

The genes are TRBV4-1 and TRBJ2-4; possible D gene TRBD1, 5 bases. The DNA end lines up better with TRBJ2-7; the J call may be wrong. CDR1 and CDR2 (germline): MGHRA, YSYEKL. This CDR3 spans 14 amino acids. CDR3 sequence: CASSPGGADYEQYF. The CDR3 bases are TGCGCCAGCAGCCCGGGTGGGGCAGACTACGAGCAGTACTTC.

Ten or more counts support this clonotype. The chain couples TRBV6-6 to TRBJ2-3; D gene unclear. This CDR3 region has 12 residues. Germline values: CDR1 MNHNY, CDR2 SVGAGI (reference sequence). The germline V and J ends were trimmed by 5 bases and 2 bases, with 5 bases remaining between them. CDR3 sequence reads: CASSQTTDTQYF. The CDR3 bases are TGTGCCAGCAGTCAAACCACAGATACGCAGTATTTT.